The 28 T cell receptor beta chains listed next were all sequenced from one sample in a study of blood T cell repertoires in COVID-19 (dated by TCRdb to about 2020). Preparation of the library involved the immunoSEQ multiplex PCR assay. TCRdb obtained this table from immuneACCESS and retained in-frame rearrangements with V and J assigned. These tables miss some clones; where compared with another copy, unresolved V genes account for less than half of the shortfall, and the remainder is unexplained. This sample holds around 23,000 clones; roughly 72% were observed only once. 43% of the sample comes from the top ten. Sequenced input: peripheral blood. All receptors come from a woman of 80 years or more with acute or convalescent COVID-19.

This chain links TRBV5-1 with TRBJ2-3, with 12 positions matching TRBD2. Trimming removed 1 base from V and 1 base from J; junction bases left unmatched: 1. The CDR3 length is 16 residues. Germline V gene lookup returns CDR1 SGHRS and CDR2 YFSETQ. CDR3 bases: TGCGCCAGCAGCTTGACTAGCGGGAGGCGCACAGATACGCAGTATTTT. This codes for CASSLTSGRRTDTQYF. Full variable domain (outside the CDR3, taken from reference TRBV5-1 and TRBJ2-3): KAGVTQTPRYLIKTRGQQVTLSCSPISGHRSVSWYQQTPGQGLQFLFEYFSETQRNKGNFPGRFSGRQFSNSRSEMNVSTLELGDSALYLCASSLTSGRRTDTQYFGPGTRLTVL.

J is TRBJ2-1 and V is TRBV21-1; the table names TRBD2, a call not compared with the DNA. TRBV21-1 is a pseudogene locus. This CDR3 contains 22 residues. The CDR3 DNA is TGTGCCAGCAGCAAAGAATGGATCCCAACAAGGGAGATTTTAAGCTCCTACAATGAGCAGTTCTTC. Translation gives CASSKEWIPTREILSSYNEQFF.

This clone was observed a handful of times. The chain carries TRBV11-2 and TRBJ2-7; weak D call: TRBD1 (5 bases). The CDR3 contains 15 residues. Trimming removed 4 bases at V and 0 bases at J, with 13 bases between. CDR1 and CDR2 (germline): SGHAT, FQNNGV. The CDR3 coding sequence is TGTGCCAGCAGCTCCCTCCGAGACAGCTCCTACGAGCAGTACTTC. It encodes CASSSLRDSSYEQYF.

This clone was counted once. The chain joins TRBV6-5 to TRBJ1-2; 7 positions agree with TRBD1. The CDR3 runs 14 residues. Germline V gives CDR1 MNHEY, CDR2 SVGAGI. Unmatched junction bases numbered 2, after V lost 2 bases and J lost 2 bases. CDR3 bases: TGTGCCAGCAGTTACAGCAGGGGGAACTATGGCTACACCTTC. Protein: CASSYSRGNYGYTF.

The V gene is TRBV27, the J gene TRBJ2-5, with D possibly TRBD1 on 6 matching bases. Germline-derived CDR1 and CDR2 are MNHEY and SMNVEV (reference sequence). Between the trimmed V and J ends, which lost 4 bases and 3 bases, there was a span of 12 bases. The length of the CDR3 is 14 residues. The CDR3 spells CASSWIGQKETQYF. The CDR3 DNA reads as TGTGCCAGCAGTTGGATCGGACAGAAAGAGACCCAGTACTTC.

Only one count was recorded for this clone. The J gene is TRBJ1-5, the V gene TRBV18, with 12 bases that match TRBD1. CDR1 KGHSH and CDR2 LQKENI come from the germline V gene. V gave up 2 bases and J gave up 4 bases; unmatched junction bases: 12. This CDR3 comprises 19 residues. The chain's CDR3 is CASSPTRDRGPGVNQPQHF. The CDR3 bases are TGTGCCAGCTCACCAACCCGGGACAGGGGGCCTGGGGTGAATCAGCCCCAGCATTTT.

CDR3 sequence reads: CASSPRSVPQAGELFF. The CDR3 bases are TGCGCCAGCAGCCCTAGGAGCGTCCCACAGGCCGGGGAGCTGTTTTTT. The genes are TRBV4-1 and TRBJ2-2, with a tentative D call TRBD1 (5 bases). The germline CDR1 and CDR2 sequences are MGHRA and YSYEKL. CDR3 length: 16 residues. Trimming pared 4 bases from V and 6 bases from J, leaving 18 bases between.

DNA of the CDR3: TGTGCCAGCAGTTACTTAGGACTAGCGGGAGGAGGGGAGACCCAGTACTTC. Protein sequence: CASSYLGLAGGGETQYF. V gene TRBV6-2 or TRBV6-3 combines with J gene TRBJ2-5, with 14 bases lining up with TRBD2. The CDR3 totals 17 residues. The V and J ends lost 1 base and 5 bases, in that order; junction bases with no gene match: 6. Per germline, CDR1 MNHEY and CDR2 SVGEGT.

The chain couples TRBV18 to TRBJ1-3; D gene uncertain. Trimming removed 3 bases at V and 4 bases at J, with 16 bases between. The germline gives CDR1 KGHSH, CDR2 LQKENI. CDR3 length: 16 amino acids. CDR3 residues: CASSPLTEGGGNTIYF. CDR3 coding DNA: TGTGCCAGCTCACCCCTTACAGAGGGAGGCGGAAACACCATATATTTT.

This chain links TRBV7-2 with TRBJ1-2; maybe TRBD1 (6 bases). The CDR3 loop spans 16 amino acids. The V gene lost 0 bases and the J gene lost 4 bases, with 15 bases spanning the gap. CDR1 and CDR2 from the germline V gene are SGHTA and FQGNSA. DNA for the CDR3: TGTGCCAGCAGCTTAGCGCACGGGGGGCAGGGCTATGGCTACACCTTC. Translation: CASSLAHGGQGYGYTF.

This clone was seen a few times. V gene TRBV27 combines with J gene TRBJ2-1; TRBD2 matches at 11 bases. With V trimmed by 5 bases and J by 2 bases, 8 bases remained unmatched. The CDR3 totals 17 residues. Germline V gene sequence: CDR1 MNHEY, CDR2 SMNVEV (reference sequence). This CDR3 is CASSPRASGRPYNEQFF. CDR3 bases: TGTGCCAGCAGTCCCCGGGCTAGCGGGAGGCCCTACAATGAGCAGTTCTTC.

This clone was detected a few times. The chain joins TRBV6-5 to TRBJ1-1; no firm D call. The germline V and J ends were trimmed by 5 bases and 2 bases, with 6 bases remaining between them. CDR3 length equals 12 residues. The germline gives CDR1 MNHEY, CDR2 SVGAGI. This CDR3 reads CASSTTNTEAFF. The CDR3 nucleotides are TGTGCCAGCAGTACTACCAACACTGAAGCTTTCTTT.

This rearrangement joins TRBV30 to TRBJ1-5; D perhaps matches TRBD1 (5 bases). This CDR3 has 16 amino acids. The V end was cut by 0 bases, the J end by 1 base, with 13 bases between. CDR1 and CDR2 from the germline V gene are GTSNPN and SVGIG (reference sequence). CDR3 sequence: CAWSVAGIGSNQPQHF. CDR3 coding DNA: TGTGCCTGGAGTGTGGCAGGGATTGGGAGCAATCAGCCCCAGCATTTT.

This chain connects TRBV9 to TRBJ1-2; TRBD1 is a possible D gene (6 bases). The germline V gene has CDR1 SGDLS and CDR2 YYNGEE. The CDR3 contains 12 residues. V dropped 4 bases and J dropped 8 bases, with 12 bases sitting between them. The CDR3 DNA follows: TGTGCCAGCAGCCCAGGGGCAGCCGGCTACACCTTC. This sequence encodes CASSPGAAGYTF.

The V and J genes are TRBV28 and TRBJ2-2, with a tentative D call TRBD1 (7 bases). The CDR3 consists of 15 residues. The germline V and J ends were trimmed by 3 bases and 4 bases, with 12 bases remaining between them. CDR1 MDHEN and CDR2 SYDVKM come from the germline V gene. Here the CDR3 DNA reads TGTGCCAGCAGTTTGGGGGGACAGATCACCGGGGAGCTGTTTTTT. Protein product: CASSLGGQITGELFF. The full variable domain, completed using reference TRBV28 and TRBJ2-2, is DVKVTQSSRYLVKRTGEKVFLECVQDMDHENMFWYRQDPGLGLRLIYFSYDVKMKEKGDIPEGYSVSREKKERFSLILESASTNQTSMYLCASSLGGQITGELFFGEGSRLTVL.

This clone was observed at least ten times. The J gene is TRBJ1-1, the V gene TRBV7-3; 10 nucleotides line up with TRBD1. The germline V gene has CDR1 SGHTA and CDR2 FQGTGA. The CDR3 is made up of 14 amino acids. The ends lost 4 bases at V and 5 bases at J; junction bases unmatched: 4. CDR3 DNA sequence: TGTGCCAGCAGCTCGACAGGGGGCATGACTGAAGCTTTCTTT. It translates to CASSSTGGMTEAFF.

V gene TRBV3-1 (or the pseudogene TRBV3-2) combines with J gene TRBJ1-3; TRBD1 is a possible D gene (5 bases). This CDR3 region has 14 residues. Trimming removed 4 bases at V and 1 base at J, with 8 bases between. The germline gives CDR1 LGHDT, CDR2 YNNKEL (reference sequence). The CDR3 DNA reads TGTGCCAGCAGCCTGCAGGGATCTGGAAACACCATATATTTT. It codes for CASSLQGSGNTIYF.

Note on this clone: At one end the junction does not follow the germline gene, possibly because of a read error. This chain connects TRBV7-7 to TRBJ2-3; 7 nucleotides line up with TRBD1. This CDR3 is built from 17 residues. Germline CDR1 reads SSHAT; CDR2 reads FNYEAQ (reference sequence). The CDR3 region is CASSPRQTGSGADTQYF. The CDR3 DNA is TGTGCTAGCAGCCCGCGCCAGACAGGGAGTGGTGCAGATACGCAGTATTTT.

CDR3 sequence reads: CASSVKRGGDYEQYF. The CDR3 nucleotides read TGTGCCAGCAGTGTGAAAAGGGGAGGAGACTACGAGCAGTACTTC. The rearrangement uses TRBV2 and TRBJ2-7; weak D call: TRBD2 (6 bases). The V end was cut by 4 bases, the J end by 3 bases, with 16 bases between. Germline V lookup: CDR1 SNHLY, CDR2 FYNNEI. The CDR3 runs to 15 residues. The entire variable domain, with the rest obtained from reference TRBV2 and TRBJ2-7, is as follows: EPEVTQTPSHQVTQMGQEVILRCVPISNHLYFYWYRQILGQKVEFLVSFYNNEISEKSEIFDDQFSVERPDGSNFTLKIRSTKLEDSAMYFCASSVKRGGDYEQYFGPGTRLTVT.

This chain links TRBV30 with TRBJ2-5; perhaps TRBD1 as D (6 bases). The germline CDR1 and CDR2 sequences are GTSNPN and SVGIG (reference sequence). CDR3 size: 13 residues. The V and J ends lost 5 bases and 4 bases respectively, with 14 bases between them. Here the CDR3 reads CAWDRDRRETQYF. As DNA, the CDR3 is TGTGCCTGGGATCGAGACAGGAGAGAGACCCAGTACTTC.

V gene TRBV3-1 (or the pseudogene TRBV3-2) combines with J gene TRBJ1-3; D might be TRBD1 (6 bases). CDR3 length: 15 residues. V was shortened by 0 bases and J by 4 bases, with 10 bases between the two germline ends. Germline V gene data show CDR1 as LGHDT and CDR2 as YNNKEL (reference sequence). The CDR3 reads CASSQEWGPGNTIYF. In nucleotides, the CDR3 is TGTGCCAGCAGCCAAGAATGGGGGCCAGGAAACACCATATATTTT.

There are a few counts of this clone. The chain links TRBV6-1 to TRBJ2-7, with 9 positions matching TRBD1. V was clipped by 0 bases and J by 4 bases; unmatched bases: 7. Germline lookup yields CDR1 MNHNS and CDR2 SASEGT. This CDR3 contains 16 residues. CDR3 amino acids: CASSEAPRQGEYEQYF. The DNA for the CDR3 is TGTGCCAGCAGTGAAGCGCCCAGACAGGGGGAATACGAGCAGTACTTC.

This chain connects TRBV3-1 (or the pseudogene TRBV3-2) to TRBJ2-7; 11 positions agree with TRBD1. CDR1 and CDR2 from the germline V gene are LGHDT and YNNKEL (reference sequence). J lost 5 bases, V lost 0 bases, and 3 bases had no gene match. The CDR3 length is 15 residues. Here the CDR3 reads CASSQDPGQGDEQYF. CDR3 nucleotide sequence: TGTGCCAGCAGCCAAGATCCGGGACAGGGGGACGAGCAGTACTTC.

DNA for the CDR3: TGTGCCAGCAGTCCCCGACAAAACTATGGCTACACCTTC. This codes for CASSPRQNYGYTF. The rearrangement uses TRBV6-5 and TRBJ1-2, with unresolved D. CDR1 is MNHEY, CDR2 SVGAGI, per germline. This CDR3 is 13 amino acids long. V lost 5 bases and J 2 bases, leaving 9 bases between the germline ends.

V usage is TRBV5-4 and J usage is TRBJ1-2; D is perhaps TRBD1 (6 bases). The CDR3 sequence is 15 residues long. V lost 4 bases to trimming and J lost 3 bases, with 16 bases between them. Germline V gives CDR1 SGHNT, CDR2 YYREEE (reference sequence). The CDR3 sequence: CASSPGGGAYYGYTF. The CDR3 nucleotides read TGTGCCAGCAGCCCGGGTGGGGGGGCTTACTATGGCTACACCTTC.

The chain joins TRBV6-5 to TRBJ1-4; possibly TRBD1 for D (6 bases). The CDR3 covers 14 residues. The V end was cut by 5 bases, the J end by 8 bases, with 15 bases between. Germline V gives CDR1 MNHEY, CDR2 SVGAGI. This chain's CDR3 is CASSQTGSGEKLFF. DNA of the CDR3: TGTGCCAGCAGTCAGACAGGTTCAGGGGAAAAACTGTTTTTT.

The chain employs TRBV7-8 and TRBJ2-7, with D unresolved. The germline V gene has CDR1 SGHVS and CDR2 FQNEAQ. Trimming left V 6 bases short and J 3 bases short, with 9 bases between. CDR3 length: 12 amino acids. CDR3 in amino acids: CASSSTGYEQYF. The DNA of the CDR3 is TGTGCCAGCAGTTCGACGGGCTACGAGCAGTACTTC.

V and J are TRBV3-1 (or the pseudogene TRBV3-2) and TRBJ2-1, with 13 bases identical to TRBD2. CDR1 LGHDT and CDR2 YNNKEL come from the germline V gene (reference sequence). Trimming took 0 bases from V and 10 from J; bases not matched to a gene: 6. The CDR3 extends over 16 amino acids. The CDR3 DNA sequence: TGTGCCAGCAGCCAAGAGGCGACTAGCGGGAGGACCGAGCAGTTCTTC. This translates into CASSQEATSGRTEQFF.